These T cell receptor beta chains were read from a single sample in a study of long-term antiretroviral therapy in people with HIV. Produced via immunoSEQ multiplex PCR; TCRdb's table is partial and in-frame only. The sample includes roughly 23,000 clones, 84% of them seen just once. The input for sequencing was unsorted PBMCs, taken 0.1 years before starting antiretroviral therapy. Receptor source: a man aged 18 to 30 with HIV. Both conserved end residues are part of each CDR3. D genes are given only for firm matches. Size tells how often a clone was seen (once, few, many) or the class of an expanded clone, and some rows leave it out.

J gene: TRBJ2-7; D gene: .; clone size: .; V gene: TRBV4-1; CDR3 DNA: TGCGCCAGCAGCCAAGATCCGCACCCCTACGAGCAGTACTTC; CDR3 protein: CASSQDPHPYEQYF
J gene: TRBJ1-1; D gene: TRBD1; clone size: .; V gene: TRBV19; CDR3 DNA: TGTGCCAGTAGGCTCGGGACAGCCCGGGGAACCACTGAAGCTTTCTTT; CDR3 protein: CASRLGTARGTTEAFF
J gene: TRBJ2-7; D gene: TRBD2; clone size: .; V gene: TRBV15; CDR3 DNA: TGTGCCACCAGCAGAGATCTAGGACTAGCGGGGGATATCTACGAGCAGTACTTC; CDR3 protein: CATSRDLGLAGDIYEQYF
J gene: TRBJ1-4; D gene: TRBD1; clone size: .; V gene: TRBV15; CDR3 DNA: TGTGCCACCAGCGGATACAGGGGGGGAAATGAAAAACTGTTTTTT; CDR3 protein: CATSGYRGGNEKLFF
J gene: TRBJ2-5; D gene: .; clone size: .; V gene: TRBV5-6; CDR3 DNA: TGTGCCAGCAGCCCCGGGACCTTCCAAGAGACCCAGTACTTC; CDR3 protein: CASSPGTFQETQYF
J gene: TRBJ2-6; D gene: TRBD1; clone size: .; V gene: TRBV6-4; CDR3 DNA: TGTGCCAGCAGCCCCGGACAGGGTGAGGGCTCTGGGGCCAACGTCCTGACTTTC; CDR3 protein: CASSPGQGEGSGANVLTF
J gene: TRBJ2-7; D gene: .; clone size: .; V gene: TRBV11-2; CDR3 DNA: TGTGCCAGCAGCCGGGATACCCCCTACGAGCAGTACTTC; CDR3 protein: CASSRDTPYEQYF
J gene: TRBJ1-2; D gene: TRBD1; clone size: .; V gene: TRBV7-2; CDR3 DNA: TGTGCCAGCAGCGTCTCAAGGGGACAGGCACTCTATGGCTACACCTTC; CDR3 protein: CASSVSRGQALYGYTF
J gene: TRBJ2-2; D gene: .; clone size: .; V gene: TRBV4-2; CDR3 DNA: TGTGCCAGCAGCTACGAACTGGCCCTGAACACCGGGGAGCTGTTTTTT; CDR3 protein: CASSYELALNTGELFF
J gene: TRBJ2-2; D gene: TRBD1; clone size: few; V gene: TRBV9; CDR3 DNA: TGTGCCAGCAGCTCCCATGCCAGGACAGGGAGGAACACCGGGGAGCTGTTTTTT; CDR3 protein: CASSSHARTGRNTGELFF
J gene: TRBJ2-1; D gene: TRBD2; clone size: .; V gene: TRBV5-6; CDR3 DNA: TGTGCCAGCAGCTTGACCTCTAGCGGCGCCTACAATGAGCAGTTCTTC; CDR3 protein: CASSLTSSGAYNEQFF
J gene: TRBJ1-1; D gene: .; clone size: .; V gene: TRBV6-1; CDR3 DNA: TGTGCCAGCAGTGAATTCGCGACAGAGGACACTGAAGCTTTCTTT; CDR3 protein: CASSEFATEDTEAFF
J gene: TRBJ2-5; D gene: .; clone size: .; V gene: TRBV15; CDR3 DNA: TGTGCCACCTCGCTTTGGACTGGCGACCAAGAGACCCAGTACTTC; CDR3 protein: CATSLWTGDQETQYF
J gene: TRBJ2-7; D gene: .; clone size: .; V gene: TRBV6-1; CDR3 DNA: TGTGCCAGCAGTGAGACAGCGAGCTCCTACGAGCAGTACTTC; CDR3 protein: CASSETASSYEQYF
J gene: TRBJ1-1; D gene: TRBD1; clone size: .; V gene: TRBV11-2; CDR3 DNA: TGTGCCAGCAGGTCGACAGGGGTGAACACTGAAGCTTTCTTT; CDR3 protein: CASRSTGVNTEAFF
J gene: TRBJ1-5; D gene: .; clone size: .; V gene: TRBV28; CDR3 DNA: TGTGCCAGCAGACCCCGGACCTGGGGCAATCAGCCCCAGCATTTT; CDR3 protein: CASRPRTWGNQPQHF
J gene: TRBJ2-7; D gene: TRBD2; clone size: .; V gene: TRBV7-2; CDR3 DNA: TGTGCCAGCAGCTCCAAGCGGGGGTACGAGCAGTACTTC; CDR3 protein: CASSSKRGYEQYF
J gene: TRBJ1-2; D gene: .; clone size: .; V gene: TRBV19; CDR3 DNA: TGTGCCAGTAGTACCCGGTCGGGAGGGCATGGCTACACCTTC; CDR3 protein: CASSTRSGGHGYTF
J gene: TRBJ1-4; D gene: .; clone size: .; V gene: TRBV6-1; CDR3 DNA: TGTGCCAGCAGTGAAGCGCTTGGAGGGGCGGGGGAAAAACTGTTTTTT; CDR3 protein: CASSEALGGAGEKLFF
J gene: TRBJ1-4; D gene: .; clone size: .; V gene: TRBV30; CDR3 DNA: TGTGCCTGGAGTGCACAAGAATATCGTGGGGTCGGATCGGAAAAACTGTTTTTT; CDR3 protein: CAWSAQEYRGVGSEKLFF
J gene: TRBJ1-1; D gene: .; clone size: .; V gene: TRBV10-3; CDR3 DNA: TGTGCCATCAGTGGCAGAGGTCGCACTGAAGCTTTCTTT; CDR3 protein: CAISGRGRTEAFF
J gene: TRBJ1-3; D gene: .; clone size: few; V gene: TRBV15; CDR3 DNA: TGTGCCACCAGCAGAGTTCGTAACACCATATATTTT; CDR3 protein: CATSRVRNTIYF
J gene: TRBJ2-7; D gene: TRBD2; clone size: .; V gene: TRBV15; CDR3 DNA: TGTGCCACCAGCAGAGGACCCGGACTAGCGGGAGACGAGCAGTACTTC; CDR3 protein: CATSRGPGLAGDEQYF
J gene: TRBJ1-5; D gene: .; clone size: .; V gene: TRBV15; CDR3 DNA: TGTGCCACCAGCTCCCGAGGGCTTTATCAGCCCCAGCATTTT; CDR3 protein: CATSSRGLYQPQHF
J gene: TRBJ1-1; D gene: TRBD1; clone size: .; V gene: TRBV6-1; CDR3 DNA: TGTGCCAGCAGCCTTAAGTTACAGGGGGAAGCTTTCTTT; CDR3 protein: CASSLKLQGEAFF
J gene: TRBJ2-7; D gene: .; clone size: once; V gene: TRBV15; CDR3 DNA: TGTGCCACCAGCAGCCCTCAGGGATCCTACGAGCAGTACTTC; CDR3 protein: CATSSPQGSYEQYF
J gene: TRBJ2-7; D gene: TRBD1; clone size: .; V gene: TRBV10-2; CDR3 DNA: TGCGCCAGCAGAGGACAGGGGGGACCCTACGAGCAGTACTTC; CDR3 protein: CASRGQGGPYEQYF
J gene: TRBJ1-2; D gene: .; clone size: .; V gene: TRBV7-2; CDR3 DNA: TGTGCCAGCAGCTTAGGACTAACCATTAACTTGGAAGGAGGCTACACCTTC; CDR3 protein: CASSLGLTINLEGGYTF
J gene: TRBJ2-7; D gene: .; clone size: .; V gene: TRBV27; CDR3 DNA: TGTGCCAGCAGCCTAATCCGGGACGGACCCTACGAGCAGTACTTC; CDR3 protein: CASSLIRDGPYEQYF
J gene: TRBJ2-6; D gene: .; clone size: .; V gene: TRBV10-3; CDR3 DNA: TGTGCCATCAGTGAGACAAACTCTGGGGCCAACGTCCTGACTTTC; CDR3 protein: CAISETNSGANVLTF
J gene: TRBJ1-4; D gene: .; clone size: .; V gene: TRBV2; CDR3 DNA: TGTGCCAGCAGTGATTGGGGGCTAGGCGAAAAACTGTTTTTT; CDR3 protein: CASSDWGLGEKLFF
J gene: TRBJ1-1; D gene: TRBD1; clone size: .; V gene: TRBV11-2; CDR3 DNA: TGTGCCAGCAGCGTAAGACAGGGGGACACTGAAGCTTTCTTT; CDR3 protein: CASSVRQGDTEAFF
J gene: TRBJ2-5; D gene: TRBD2; clone size: once; V gene: TRBV7-9; CDR3 DNA: TGTGCCAGCAGCCCCCCATTTAGCGGGGAGTACCAAGAGACCCAGTACTTC; CDR3 protein: CASSPPFSGEYQETQYF
J gene: TRBJ1-2; D gene: TRBD1; clone size: .; V gene: TRBV7-2; CDR3 DNA: TGTGCCAGCAGCTTGCAAGGGGGCAGGGGCTATGGCTACACCTTC; CDR3 protein: CASSLQGGRGYGYTF
J gene: TRBJ1-4; D gene: .; clone size: few; V gene: TRBV20-1; CDR3 DNA: TGCAGTGCCAGGGCTGAAAAACTGTTTTTT; CDR3 protein: CSARAEKLFF
J gene: TRBJ1-6; D gene: .; clone size: .; V gene: TRBV5-1; CDR3 DNA: TGCGCCAGCAGCTTGGCAGGGCTGAAGTATAATTCACCCCTCCACTTT; CDR3 protein: CASSLAGLKYNSPLHF
J gene: TRBJ2-7; D gene: .; clone size: few; V gene: TRBV7-9; CDR3 DNA: TGTGCCAGCAGCCCTAGCTGGGGCGGGAGCACAGGGAACGAGCAGTACTTC; CDR3 protein: CASSPSWGGSTGNEQYF
J gene: TRBJ2-3; D gene: TRBD2; clone size: .; V gene: TRBV5-1; CDR3 DNA: TGCGCCAGCAGCCCGGGACTAGCGGGAGCAGATACGCAGTATTTT; CDR3 protein: CASSPGLAGADTQYF
J gene: TRBJ2-7; D gene: .; clone size: .; V gene: TRBV5-1; CDR3 DNA: TGCGCCAGCAGAGAGCGGCAGGCCGCCGAGCAGTACTTC; CDR3 protein: CASRERQAAEQYF
J gene: TRBJ2-3; D gene: .; clone size: .; V gene: TRBV7-9; CDR3 DNA: TGTGCCAGCAGCTTCGGGGTTTTGGCAGATACGCAGTATTTT; CDR3 protein: CASSFGVLADTQYF
J gene: TRBJ2-5; D gene: TRBD2; clone size: .; V gene: TRBV4-1; CDR3 DNA: TGCGCCAGCAGCCTAGCGGGGGGGCCGGGAGAGACCCAGTACTTC; CDR3 protein: CASSLAGGPGETQYF
J gene: TRBJ2-1; D gene: .; clone size: .; V gene: TRBV30; CDR3 DNA: TGTGCCTGGAGTAGTTCAGCAGCAAATGAGCAGTTCTTC; CDR3 protein: CAWSSSAANEQFF